One sample yielded the 27 T cell receptor beta chains listed below, sequenced in a study of T cell responses to AZD1222 COVID-19 vaccine. Data came from immunoSEQ multiplex PCR; TCRdb stores just in-frame clones and leaves some out. The table shows 70,000 to 95,000 clones, with around 84% occurring only once. This specimen was peripheral blood, taken on day 0 of AZD1222 vaccination. The receptors here all came from an adult in good health.

This clone was recorded once. The V gene is TRBV10-3, the J gene TRBJ1-1, with unresolved D. Germline CDR1 is ENHRY and CDR2 is SYGVKD. Trimming pared 2 bases from V and 5 bases from J, leaving 12 bases between. The CDR3 covers 14 residues. CDR3: CAISETDVGTEAFF. The DNA for the CDR3 is TGTGCCATCAGTGAGACCGACGTGGGGACTGAAGCTTTCTTT.

J is TRBJ2-5 and V is TRBV5-4; unclear D gene. With 4 bases removed from V and 5 bases from J, the gap between germline ends came to 15 bases. This CDR3 is 14 amino acids long. Germline CDR1 reads SGHNT; CDR2 reads YYREEE (reference sequence). The CDR3 protein is CASSTALFGETQYF. In nucleotides, the CDR3 is TGTGCCAGCAGCACCGCCCTTTTCGGGGAGACCCAGTACTTC.

V gene TRBV12-3 or TRBV12-4 combines with J gene TRBJ2-7; D gene ambiguous. The ends were cut back, 3 bases at V and 3 bases at J, with 6 bases in the middle. The CDR3 is 12 amino acids. CDR3 sequence reads: CASSLGNYEQYF. The CDR3 DNA follows: TGTGCCAGCAGTTTGGGAAACTACGAGCAGTACTTC.

V and J are TRBV9 and TRBJ2-1; TRBD2 agrees at 7 bases. The CDR3 is made up of 17 amino acids. V lost 3 bases, J lost 2 bases, and 11 bases stayed unmatched. The germline V gene encodes CDR1 SGDLS and CDR2 YYNGEE. CDR3 in DNA: TGTGCCAGCAGCGCAAGGTCCATAGCGGGCCCCTACAATGAGCAGTTCTTC. It translates to CASSARSIAGPYNEQFF. Using reference TRBV9 and TRBJ2-1 for the parts outside the CDR3, the full variable domain is DSGVTQTPKHLITATGQRVTLRCSPRSGDLSVYWYQQSLDQGLQFLIQYYNGEERAKGNILERFSAQQFPDLHSELNLSSLELGDSALYFCASSARSIAGPYNEQFFGPGTRLTVL.

The chain couples TRBV30 to TRBJ2-1, with 7 bases matching TRBD2. Germline CDR1 reads GTSNPN; CDR2 reads SVGIG (reference sequence). V was pared by 3 bases and J by 4 bases, with 9 bases of the junction left unmatched. The CDR3 contains 15 residues. The CDR3 sequence is CAWSWTSRLYNEQFF. The CDR3 DNA follows: TGTGCCTGGAGCTGGACTAGTCGTTTGTACAATGAGCAGTTCTTC. Full variable domain (missing parts from reference TRBV30 and TRBJ2-1): SQTIHQWPATLVQPVGSPLSLECTVEGTSNPNLYWYRQAAGRGLQLLFYSVGIGQISSEVPQNLSASRPQDRQFILSSKKLLLSDSGFYLCAWSWTSRLYNEQFFGPGTRLTVL.

The rearrangement joins TRBV12-5 to TRBJ1-5; TRBD1 is a possible D gene (5 bases). Trimming took 4 bases from V and 4 from J, leaving 14 bases between them. The CDR3 is 15 amino acids. Germline-derived CDR1 and CDR2 are LGHNT and FRNRAP. This CDR3 reads CASGSVQVGNQPQHF. The CDR3 DNA sequence: TGTGCTAGTGGTTCGGTACAGGTTGGAAATCAGCCCCAGCATTTT.

The J gene is TRBJ2-7, the V gene TRBV15; no firm D call. V lost 0 bases and J 3 bases, leaving 6 bases between the germline ends. This CDR3 is 13 amino acids long. Germline CDR1 is LNHNV and CDR2 is YYDKDF (reference sequence). In DNA, the CDR3 is TGTGCCACCAGCAGAGATCACAGCTACGAGCAGTACTTC. Translating it yields CATSRDHSYEQYF.

The chain has TRBV6-5 and TRBJ1-2; TRBD1 might be the D (6 bases). Germline-derived CDR1 and CDR2 are MNHEY and SVGAGI. V lost 0 bases and J lost 6, with 17 bases in between. The CDR3 consists of 16 residues. Here the CDR3 DNA reads TGTGCCAGCAGTTACTCGAAGGCAGGGAGGGGGAATGGCTACACCTTC. Amino acid sequence: CASSYSKAGRGNGYTF.

The chain carries TRBV19 and TRBJ1-6; 7 bases match TRBD1. Per germline, CDR1 LNHDA and CDR2 SQIVND (reference sequence). The CDR3 has 15 residues. Trimming took 6 bases from V and 3 from J; bases not matched to a gene: 5. Here the CDR3 reads CASRDRAVYNSPLHF. The CDR3, as DNA: TGTGCCAGTAGAGACAGGGCCGTCTATAATTCACCCCTCCACTTT. The full variable domain, its missing parts supplied by reference TRBV19 and TRBJ1-6, is DGGITQSPKYLFRKEGQNVTLSCEQNLNHDAMYWYRQDPGQGLRLIYYSQIVNDFQKGDIAEGYSVSREKKESFPLTVTSAQKNPTAFYLCASRDRAVYNSPLHFGNGTRLTVT.

This rearrangement joins TRBV5-1 to TRBJ2-3; 8 bases match TRBD2. The germline V gene encodes CDR1 SGHRS and CDR2 YFSETQ. The CDR3 is 13 amino acids. V shed 4 bases, J shed 10 bases, and the junction held 8 bases outside the gene matches. CDR3 sequence (DNA): TGCGCCAGCAGCCACGGAACTAGCGGTGCGCAGTATTTT. Its protein product is CASSHGTSGAQYF.

The V gene is TRBV5-1, the J gene TRBJ2-2, with TRBD2 matching 16 bases. Germline V lookup: CDR1 SGHRS, CDR2 YFSETQ. The CDR3 consists of 17 residues. V lost 4 bases, J lost 6 bases, and 6 bases stayed unmatched. CDR3 in amino acids: CASSKGTSGRAPGELFF. The CDR3 nucleotides are TGCGCCAGCAGCAAAGGGACTAGCGGGAGGGCCCCCGGGGAGCTGTTTTTT.

The chain links TRBV7-6 to TRBJ2-1; D is perhaps TRBD1 or TRBD2 (5 bases each). The V gene's germline CDR1 is SGHVS and CDR2 FNYEAQ. There are 12 residues in the CDR3. Trimming stripped 3 bases from V and 7 bases from J, with 7 bases between. Here the CDR3 DNA reads TGTGCCAGCAGCTTGAGGGGAAATGAGCAGTTCTTC. Protein: CASSLRGNEQFF. Full variable domain (outside the CDR3, taken from reference TRBV7-6 and TRBJ2-1): GAGVSQSPRYKVTKRGQDVALRCDPISGHVSLYWYRQALGQGPEFLTYFNYEAQQDKSGLPNDRFSAERPEGSISTLTIQRTEQRDSAMYRCASSLRGNEQFFGPGTRLTVL.

This chain connects TRBV28 to TRBJ1-1, with 9 bases identical to TRBD1. The CDR3 runs to 16 residues. V trimming: 5 bases; J trimming: 0 bases; junction bases outside the gene matches: 7. Germline values: CDR1 MDHEN, CDR2 SYDVKM. As DNA, the CDR3 is TGTGCCAGCAGTCCATCCGGGACAGGGATGAACACTGAAGCTTTCTTT. It translates to CASSPSGTGMNTEAFF. Full variable domain (remainder filled in from reference TRBV28 and TRBJ1-1): DVKVTQSSRYLVKRTGEKVFLECVQDMDHENMFWYRQDPGLGLRLIYFSYDVKMKEKGDIPEGYSVSREKKERFSLILESASTNQTSMYLCASSPSGTGMNTEAFFGQGTRLTVV.

This chain connects TRBV30 to TRBJ2-3, with 11 bases identical to TRBD2. Germline values: CDR1 GTSNPN, CDR2 SVGIG (reference sequence). This CDR3 is 19 amino acids long. Losses at the gene ends were 1 base for V and 1 base for J; bases not matched to a gene: 13. Here the CDR3 reads CAWSAPRASGGRGTDTQYF. The CDR3 nucleotides read TGTGCCTGGAGTGCCCCCCGGGCTAGCGGGGGGCGGGGCACAGATACGCAGTATTTT.

The J gene is TRBJ1-5, the V gene TRBV10-2; no definite D call. Per germline, CDR1 WSHSY and CDR2 SAAADI. The ends were cut back, 5 bases at V and 6 bases at J, with 11 bases in the middle. The CDR3 has 13 amino acids. The CDR3 DNA reads as TGCGCCAGCAGTCAGGTCCCGACTCAGCCCCAGCATTTT. Protein sequence: CASSQVPTQPQHF.

J is TRBJ1-2 and V is TRBV6-5; no definite D call. CDR3 length equals 11 residues. Trimming stripped 6 bases from V and 2 bases from J, with 4 bases between. Germline V gene data show CDR1 as MNHEY and CDR2 as SVGAGI. The CDR3: CASRPNYGYTF. The CDR3 coding sequence is TGTGCCAGCAGGCCCAACTATGGCTACACCTTC.

This clone was seen a handful of times. V usage is TRBV4-2 and J usage is TRBJ1-6; 8 nucleotides align to TRBD1. The germline CDR1 and CDR2 sequences are LGHNA and YNFKEQ. Trimming cost V 2 bases and J 10 bases; bases outside gene matches: 7. This CDR3 is 15 amino acids long. Written as DNA, the CDR3 is TGTGCCAGCAGCCAAATACAGGGGGGGAACTCACCCCTCCACTTT. It is translated as CASSQIQGGNSPLHF.

The V call is TRBV11-3, the J call TRBJ2-3, with D uncertain. Trimming shortened V by 2 bases and J by 0 bases, and 9 bases separated the two germline ends. This CDR3 has 15 residues. The germline gives CDR1 SGHNT, CDR2 YENEEA. The CDR3 is CASSLHYTSTDTQYF. CDR3 nucleotides: TGTGCCAGCAGCTTACACTATACTAGCACAGATACGCAGTATTTT.

The chain carries TRBV5-6 and TRBJ1-3; the D is unclear. The V and J ends lost 6 bases and 0 bases respectively, with 13 bases between them. This CDR3 comprises 15 residues. Looked up from germline, CDR1 is SGHDT and CDR2 is YYEEEE. The CDR3 sequence is CASTPFGLSGNTIYF. The CDR3 DNA sequence: TGTGCCAGCACCCCTTTCGGTCTCTCTGGAAACACCATATATTTT. Looking up the rest from reference TRBV5-6 and TRBJ1-3 gives the full variable domain: DAGVTQSPTHLIKTRGQQVTLRCSPKSGHDTVSWYQQALGQGPQFIFQYYEEEERQRGNFPDRFSGHQFPNYSSELNVNALLLGDSALYLCASTPFGLSGNTIYFGEGSWLTVV.

This clone has a single count. The V and J genes are TRBV5-1 and TRBJ2-1; 7 bases align to TRBD2. The CDR3 runs 17 residues. CDR1 SGHRS and CDR2 YFSETQ come from the germline V gene. J was trimmed by 2 bases and V by 4 bases; bases with no gene match: 12. The CDR3 DNA sequence: TGCGCCAGCAGCAGAACCATGAGCGGGACGCCCTACAATGAGCAGTTCTTC. This gives the protein CASSRTMSGTPYNEQFF. The whole variable domain, filled in from reference TRBV5-1 and TRBJ2-1, reads KAGVTQTPRYLIKTRGQQVTLSCSPISGHRSVSWYQQTPGQGLQFLFEYFSETQRNKGNFPGRFSGRQFSNSRSEMNVSTLELGDSALYLCASSRTMSGTPYNEQFFGPGTRLTVL.

This chain uses TRBV12-5 with TRBJ2-1, with D perhaps given as TRBD1 or TRBD2 (7 bases each). V lost 5 bases and J lost 8, with 13 bases in between. CDR3 length: 13 amino acids. Germline-derived CDR1 and CDR2 are LGHNT and FRNRAP. In DNA, the CDR3 is TGTGCTAGTGGTCCATCAGGGGGGGATGAGCAGTTCTTC. Amino acid sequence: CASGPSGGDEQFF.

There are a few counts of this clone. This chain joins TRBV5-1 and TRBJ2-1; D remains unclear. The germline gives CDR1 SGHRS, CDR2 YFSETQ. The CDR3 extends over 14 amino acids. Trimming pared 4 bases from V and 2 bases from J, leaving 10 bases between. As DNA, the CDR3 is TGCGCCAGCAGCCCCCGCCCCCCCTACAATGAGCAGTTCTTC. This gives the protein CASSPRPPYNEQFF.

This chain links TRBV5-1 with TRBJ2-2; TRBD1 might be the D (6 bases). The CDR3 loop spans 15 amino acids. Between the trimmed V and J ends, which lost 0 bases and 4 bases, there was a span of 10 bases. Germline lookup yields CDR1 SGHRS and CDR2 YFSETQ. CDR3 sequence: CASSLVRGSTGELFF. The DNA for the CDR3 is TGCGCCAGCAGCTTGGTCAGGGGCAGCACCGGGGAGCTGTTTTTT.

The chain links TRBV4-2 to TRBJ1-1, with a possible D match to TRBD1 (6 bases). Germline V gives CDR1 LGHNA, CDR2 YNFKEQ. The germline V and J ends were trimmed by 1 base and 2 bases, with 11 bases remaining between them. The CDR3 runs to 15 residues. CDR3 sequence reads: CASSQVRGVNTEAFF. The DNA for the CDR3 is TGTGCCAGCAGCCAAGTAAGGGGGGTCAACACTGAAGCTTTCTTT.

As for this clone: At one boundary the junction diverges from the germline segment, which might be a read error. The chain joins TRBV30 to TRBJ1-1; D is unclear. The CDR3 contains 12 residues. Looked up from germline, CDR1 is GTSNPN and CDR2 is SVGIG (reference sequence). This chain's CDR3 is CALRRGPTEVFF. In DNA, the CDR3 is TGTGCCTTGAGACGCGGGCCCACTGAAGTTTTCTTT.

The chain joins TRBV5-6 to TRBJ2-7, with D possibly called TRBD1 or TRBD2 (5 bases each). V gave up 0 bases and J gave up 0 bases, with 10 bases separating them. This CDR3 spans 15 amino acids. CDR1 and CDR2 from the germline V gene are SGHDT and YYEEEE. CDR3 in DNA: TGTGCCAGCAGCTTGGGGCCAGGGACCTCCTACGAGCAGTACTTC. It encodes CASSLGPGTSYEQYF.

The CDR3 spells CASGVDGNQPQHF. DNA for the CDR3: TGTGCCAGCGGGGTGGACGGAAATCAGCCCCAGCATTTT. The chain links TRBV6-5 to TRBJ1-5, with unresolved D. The V end was cut by 8 bases, the J end by 4 bases, with 12 bases between. This CDR3 contains 13 residues. The germline CDR1 and CDR2 sequences are MNHEY and SVGAGI.